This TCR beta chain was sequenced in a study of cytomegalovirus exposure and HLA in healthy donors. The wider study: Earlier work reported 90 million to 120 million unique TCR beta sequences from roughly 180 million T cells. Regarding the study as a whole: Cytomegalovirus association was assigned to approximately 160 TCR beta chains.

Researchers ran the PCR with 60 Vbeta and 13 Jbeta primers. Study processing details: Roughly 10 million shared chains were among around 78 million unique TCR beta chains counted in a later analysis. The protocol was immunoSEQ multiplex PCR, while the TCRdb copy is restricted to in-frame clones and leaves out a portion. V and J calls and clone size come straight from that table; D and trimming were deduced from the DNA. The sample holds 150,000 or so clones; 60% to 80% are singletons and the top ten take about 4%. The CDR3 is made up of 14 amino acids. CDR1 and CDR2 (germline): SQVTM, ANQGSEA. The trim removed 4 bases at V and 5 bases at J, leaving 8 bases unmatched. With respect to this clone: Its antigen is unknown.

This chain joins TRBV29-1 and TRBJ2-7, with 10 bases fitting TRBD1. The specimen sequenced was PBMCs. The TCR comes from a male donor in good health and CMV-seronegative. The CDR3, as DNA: TGCAGCGTTGGGAGGGGACAGGGGAGGGACGAGCAGTACTTC. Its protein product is CSVGRGQGRDEQYF.